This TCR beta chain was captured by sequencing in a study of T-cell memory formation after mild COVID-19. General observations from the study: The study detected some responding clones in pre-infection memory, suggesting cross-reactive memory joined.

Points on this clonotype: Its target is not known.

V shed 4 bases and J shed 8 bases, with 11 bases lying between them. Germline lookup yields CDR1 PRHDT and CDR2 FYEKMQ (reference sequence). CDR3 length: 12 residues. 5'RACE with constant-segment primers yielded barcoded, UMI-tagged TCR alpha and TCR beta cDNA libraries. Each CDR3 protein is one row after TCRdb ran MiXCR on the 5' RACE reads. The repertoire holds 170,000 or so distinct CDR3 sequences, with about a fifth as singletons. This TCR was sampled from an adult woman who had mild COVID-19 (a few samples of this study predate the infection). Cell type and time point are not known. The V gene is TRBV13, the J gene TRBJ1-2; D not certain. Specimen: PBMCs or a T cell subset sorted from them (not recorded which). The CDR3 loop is CASSSVGKGYTF. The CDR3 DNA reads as TGTGCCAGCAGCTCCGTTGGGAAGGGCTACACCTTC.